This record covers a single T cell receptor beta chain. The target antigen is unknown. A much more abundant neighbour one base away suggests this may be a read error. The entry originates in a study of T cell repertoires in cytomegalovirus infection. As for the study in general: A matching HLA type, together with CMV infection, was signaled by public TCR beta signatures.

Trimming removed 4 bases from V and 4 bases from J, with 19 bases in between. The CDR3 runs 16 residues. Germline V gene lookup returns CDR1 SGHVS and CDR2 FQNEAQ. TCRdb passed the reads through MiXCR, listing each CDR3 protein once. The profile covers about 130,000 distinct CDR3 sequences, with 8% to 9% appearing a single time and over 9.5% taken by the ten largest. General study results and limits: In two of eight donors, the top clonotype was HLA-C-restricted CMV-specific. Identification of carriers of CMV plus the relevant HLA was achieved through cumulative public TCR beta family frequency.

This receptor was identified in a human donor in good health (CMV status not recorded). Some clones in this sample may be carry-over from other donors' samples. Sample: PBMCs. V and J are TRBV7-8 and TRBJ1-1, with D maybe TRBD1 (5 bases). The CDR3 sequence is CASSSGQARGSTEAFF. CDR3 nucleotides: TGTGCCAGCAGCTCAGGGCAGGCAAGAGGGAGCACTGAAGCTTTCTTT.